One T cell receptor (beta chain) is described in this entry. Its matching antigen is unknown. TCRdb's copy holds only in-frame clones and misses some; the assay was immunoSEQ multiplex PCR. Here the sample spans around 83,000 clones, 87% being singletons. The sample is drawn from a study of T cells in localized non-small cell lung cancer. General study points: A median of about 58 of the top 100 tumor clones appeared in adjacent lung, which was paired and uninvolved.

The CDR3 loop spans 13 amino acids. Trimming took off 3 bases at V and 7 bases at J, with 12 bases between the two ends. CDR1 is SSHAT and CDR2 is FNYEAQ in the germline V gene (reference sequence). This clonotype was sampled from a man aged 35-69 years with stage I squamous cell lung carcinoma. This chain uses TRBV7-7 with TRBJ2-5; tentatively, D is TRBD2 (5 bases). The input for sequencing was peripheral blood, taken before any cancer treatment. The CDR3 DNA follows: TGTGCCAGCAGCTTCGAAGGCGAGGGGACCCAGTACTTC. It translates to CASSFEGEGTQYF.